What follows are 28 T cell receptor beta chains derived from one specimen sequenced in a study of cytomegalovirus exposure and HLA in healthy donors. The PCR used 60 Vbeta and 13 Jbeta primers. Generated by immunoSEQ multiplex PCR, the TCRdb table keeps only in-frame clones and is missing some. The repertoire consists of about 260,000 clones, with around four fifths occurring once and the leading ten covering about 2%. The sequencing input was PBMCs. These receptors all come from a middle-aged woman in good health and CMV-seropositive.

This clone came up a few times. The rearrangement joins TRBV6-6 to TRBJ2-2; TRBD2 matches at 10 bases. Germline trimming cut 6 bases from V and 2 bases from J; bases unmatched to any gene: 3. CDR1 is MNHNY and CDR2 is SVGAGI in the germline V gene (reference sequence). This CDR3 is built from 15 residues. DNA of the CDR3: TGTGCCAGCAGGTGGACTAGCGGTAACACCGGGGAGCTGTTTTTT. It translates to CASRWTSGNTGELFF.

The J gene is TRBJ2-7, the V gene TRBV5-5, with 8 positions matching TRBD1. After removal of 2 bases from V and 6 bases from J, the junction contained 7 bases not matched to a gene. The CDR3 has 14 amino acids. Germline CDR1 is SGHKS and CDR2 is YYEKEE (reference sequence). The CDR3 nucleotides are TGTGCCAGCAGCTTCGGGACAGGTTTGGGCGAGCAGTACTTC. Its protein product is CASSFGTGLGEQYF.

This clone was observed a handful of times. This chain joins TRBV19 and TRBJ2-2; D possibly corresponds to TRBD2 (6 bases). The V gene lost 4 bases and the J gene lost 6 bases, with 12 bases spanning the gap. Looked up from germline, CDR1 is LNHDA and CDR2 is SQIVND (reference sequence). This CDR3 contains 14 residues. CDR3 coding DNA: TGTGCCAGTAGTAGTAGGGAGGCGGCCGGGGAGCTGTTTTTT. The encoded protein is CASSSREAAGELFF.

This clone was detected only a few times. The rearrangement links TRBV9 to TRBJ1-5; no reliable D call. The germline gives CDR1 SGDLS, CDR2 YYNGEE. The V end was cut by 3 bases, the J end by 5 bases, with 15 bases between. This CDR3 is built from 15 residues. The CDR3 sequence is CASSANPVGDQPQHF. The CDR3 coding sequence is TGTGCCAGCAGCGCGAACCCTGTAGGAGATCAGCCCCAGCATTTT.

This clone was detected only once. This sequence joins TRBV7-9 and TRBJ2-3; D is possibly TRBD2 (6 bases). Trimming left V 3 bases short and J 2 bases short, with 12 bases between. Germline lookup yields CDR1 SEHNR and CDR2 FQNEAQ (reference sequence). There are 15 residues in the CDR3. The CDR3 DNA reads as TGTGCCAGCAGCTTCGGGACTCAGATCACAGATACGCAGTATTTT. This codes for CASSFGTQITDTQYF.

This clone was counted once. The rearrangement uses TRBV7-6 and TRBJ2-7; 9 positions match TRBD2. There are 13 residues in the CDR3. V trimming: 5 bases; J trimming: 3 bases; junction bases outside the gene matches: 2. CDR1 and CDR2 from the germline V gene are SGHVS and FNYEAQ. DNA of the CDR3: TGTGCCAGCAGCCAGACTAGCGGCTACGAGCAGTACTTC. Its protein is CASSQTSGYEQYF.

This rearrangement joins TRBV30 to TRBJ1-1; a weak D match, TRBD1 (5 bases). Germline V gene lookup returns CDR1 GTSNPN and CDR2 SVGIG (reference sequence). Trimming shortened V by 4 bases and J by 2 bases, and 14 bases separated the two germline ends. The CDR3 consists of 14 residues. DNA for the CDR3: TGTGCCTGGATGCCGGGGGGGGTAAACACTGAAGCTTTCTTT. This sequence encodes CAWMPGGVNTEAFF.

J is TRBJ2-5 and V is TRBV5-1; D is unresolved. Germline values: CDR1 SGHRS, CDR2 YFSETQ. The CDR3 has 13 residues. Trimming stripped 2 bases from V and 5 bases from J, with 10 bases between. CDR3 residues: CASSFGPRETQYF. The CDR3 DNA sequence: TGCGCCAGCAGCTTTGGGCCCAGGGAGACCCAGTACTTC.

This chain links TRBV10-1 with TRBJ1-5; 8 bases are a match to TRBD1. With 7 bases clipped from V and 2 bases from J, the junction kept 4 bases outside the gene matches. Germline V gene sequence: CDR1 WNHNN, CDR2 SYGVQD (reference sequence). CDR3 length: 14 residues. The CDR3 region has the DNA TGCGCCAGCAAAGGACAGGGAGGCAATCAGCCCCAGCATTTT. It specifies CASKGQGGNQPQHF.

This chain links TRBV19 with TRBJ2-1, with TRBD2 identical over 10 bases. The CDR3 covers 14 residues. Looked up from germline, CDR1 is LNHDA and CDR2 is SQIVND (reference sequence). The V segment lost 11 bases and the J segment 5 bases; nucleotides outside the gene matches: 9. The CDR3 DNA reads TGTGCCGGGGGGGAGCGGGAGGGTCACAATGAGCAGTTCTTC. Translation: CAGGEREGHNEQFF.

This chain joins TRBV18 and TRBJ1-1; 9 bases match TRBD1. Germline assignment: CDR1 KGHSH and CDR2 LQKENI. V shed 6 bases, J shed 5 bases, and the junction held 13 bases outside the gene matches. The CDR3 has 16 amino acids. For the CDR3, the DNA is TGTGCCAGCTCCGAAACGCCGGGACAGGGCGGAACTGAAGCTTTCTTT. The encoded protein is CASSETPGQGGTEAFF.

The chain joins TRBV9 to TRBJ2-7, with 14 bases fitting TRBD2. The CDR3 is 15 residues long. Per the germline V gene, CDR1 is SGDLS and CDR2 is YYNGEE. V was clipped by 3 bases and J by 7 bases; unmatched bases: 6. The CDR3 sequence is CASSAGLAGVWEQYF. The CDR3 nucleotides read TGTGCCAGCAGCGCGGGACTAGCGGGAGTTTGGGAGCAGTACTTC.

V and J are TRBV6-1 and TRBJ2-2; the match to TRBD2 covers 15 bases. V lost 4 bases and J lost 8; bases outside the gene matches: 5. CDR1 and CDR2 (germline): MNHNS, SASEGT. This CDR3 spans 16 amino acids. CDR3 region: CASSGGLAGGTGELFF. The CDR3 bases are TGTGCCAGCAGTGGGGGACTAGCGGGAGGCACGGGGGAGCTGTTTTTT.

This clone showed up just a few times. The genes are TRBV19 and TRBJ1-4; 8 nucleotides agree with TRBD1. V lost 5 bases to trimming and J lost 5 bases; unmatched junction nucleotides: 4. The CDR3 runs 14 residues. Germline V gives CDR1 LNHDA, CDR2 SQIVND (reference sequence). This CDR3 is CASSRTGSNEKLFF. The CDR3 region has the DNA TGTGCCAGTAGTCGGACAGGGTCAAATGAAAAACTGTTTTTT.

V gene TRBV4-3 combines with J gene TRBJ2-1, with 10 positions matching TRBD2. The trim removed 0 bases at V and 8 bases at J, leaving 4 bases unmatched. This CDR3 region has 15 residues. Germline V CDR1 and CDR2: LGHNA, YSLEER. The CDR3 sequence is CASSQDDLAGDEQFF. DNA for the CDR3: TGCGCCAGCAGCCAAGACGACCTAGCGGGGGATGAGCAGTTCTTC.

J is TRBJ2-7 and V is TRBV11-2, with D hard to call. V lost 0 bases and J 5 bases, leaving 5 bases between the germline ends. The CDR3 loop spans 12 amino acids. In germline, CDR1 is SGHAT, CDR2 FQNNGV. The CDR3 nucleotides are TGTGCCAGCAGCTTAGATCGCGACGAGCAGTACTTC. Translation gives CASSLDRDEQYF.

This chain uses TRBV5-1 with TRBJ1-1; D call uncertain. The CDR3 is 14 residues long. In germline, CDR1 is SGHRS, CDR2 YFSETQ. With 3 bases removed from V and 4 bases from J, the gap between germline ends came to 13 bases. CDR3: CASSSDFRVTEAFF. The CDR3 DNA is TGCGCCAGCAGCTCGGACTTTCGAGTCACTGAAGCTTTCTTT.

The V and J genes are TRBV7-2 and TRBJ2-2, with 15 positions matching TRBD2. V lost 4 bases, J lost 4 bases, and 10 bases stayed unmatched. Germline V gene data show CDR1 as SGHTA and CDR2 as FQGNSA. The CDR3 totals 19 residues. The DNA of the CDR3 is TGTGCCAGCAGCTCTCCGCCGGGACTAGCGGGAGGACGCACCGGGGAGCTGTTTTTT. It specifies CASSSPPGLAGGRTGELFF.

The chain couples TRBV7-9 to TRBJ1-1; tentative D call: TRBD1 (5 bases). The V gene lost 5 bases and the J gene lost 3 bases, with 10 bases spanning the gap. The germline V gene encodes CDR1 SEHNR and CDR2 FQNEAQ (reference sequence). CDR3 size: 13 residues. The CDR3 protein is CASSQDSYTEAFF. The CDR3 DNA follows: TGTGCCAGCAGCCAAGACAGCTACACTGAAGCTTTCTTT.

V usage is TRBV27 and J usage is TRBJ2-1; D call uncertain. Germline V gene lookup returns CDR1 MNHEY and CDR2 SMNVEV (reference sequence). Trimming cost V 2 bases and J 7 bases, with 6 bases left between them. The CDR3 spans 12 residues. DNA for the CDR3: TGTGCCAGCAGTTTAGGGCAGAATGAGCAGTTCTTC. This sequence encodes CASSLGQNEQFF.

The CDR3 reads CASSGDLRTSSYNEQFF. CDR3 DNA: TGTGCCAGCAGCGGCGACCTGCGGACTAGCTCCTACAATGAGCAGTTCTTC. The chain has TRBV9 and TRBJ2-1, with 7 bases matching TRBD2. This CDR3 region has 17 residues. V was pared by 3 bases and J by 0 bases, with 9 bases of the junction left unmatched. Germline values: CDR1 SGDLS, CDR2 YYNGEE.

This chain links TRBV5-6 with TRBJ2-5; D is unresolved. V lost 0 bases and J lost 4, with 10 bases in between. Germline lookup yields CDR1 SGHDT and CDR2 YYEEEE. CDR3 length equals 14 residues. The CDR3 region has the DNA TGTGCCAGCAGCTTGGTTAGTTCAGGAGAGACCCAGTACTTC. Its protein is CASSLVSSGETQYF.

V and J are TRBV28 and TRBJ1-5; 8 bases match TRBD1. V lost 6 bases, J lost 3 bases, and 7 bases stayed unmatched. The V gene's germline CDR1 is MDHEN and CDR2 SYDVKM. CDR3 length: 15 residues. CDR3 nucleotides: TGTGCCAGCAGCTCACAGGGGGGAACCAATCAGCCCCAGCATTTT. Translation: CASSSQGGTNQPQHF. The full variable domain, completed using reference TRBV28 and TRBJ1-5, is DVKVTQSSRYLVKRTGEKVFLECVQDMDHENMFWYRQDPGLGLRLIYFSYDVKMKEKGDIPEGYSVSREKKERFSLILESASTNQTSMYLCASSSQGGTNQPQHFGDGTRLSIL.

The chain recombines TRBV27 with TRBJ1-5; TRBD1 matches 7 bases. V lost 6 bases to trimming and J lost 3 bases; unmatched junction nucleotides: 2. The CDR3 contains 13 residues. The germline CDR1 and CDR2 sequences are MNHEY and SMNVEV (reference sequence). The CDR3: CASRDRYNQPQHF. DNA of the CDR3: TGTGCCAGCAGGGACAGGTACAATCAGCCCCAGCATTTT.

This clone was seen more than once but under ten times. This chain uses TRBV5-1 with TRBJ2-1, with D unclear. Deletions cut 4 bases from V and 5 bases from J, with 10 bases between. The germline V gene encodes CDR1 SGHRS and CDR2 YFSETQ. The CDR3 length is 13 residues. CDR3 sequence reads: CASSQYPHNEQFF. CDR3 bases: TGCGCCAGCAGCCAGTATCCCCACAATGAGCAGTTCTTC.

This chain connects TRBV21-1 to TRBJ1-5; the table's D call TRBD1 went unverified against the DNA. TRBV21-1 is tagged as a pseudogene. This CDR3 has 17 residues. CDR3 bases: TGTGCCAGCAGCCCCCGGGACAGGGAAATTGGCAATCAGCCCCAGCATTTT. It translates to CASSPRDREIGNQPQHF.

The chain carries TRBV7-2 and TRBJ2-7, with 7 bases matching TRBD1. CDR3 length: 14 amino acids. Germline CDR1 and CDR2: SGHTA and FQGNSA. Losses at the gene ends were 5 bases for V and 5 bases for J; bases not matched to a gene: 9. CDR3 in amino acids: CASSRDRVGDEQYF. CDR3 bases: TGTGCCAGCAGCAGAGACAGGGTCGGGGACGAGCAGTACTTC.

The V call is TRBV9, the J call TRBJ2-3; 7 bases align to TRBD2. Germline V gene data show CDR1 as SGDLS and CDR2 as YYNGEE. After removal of 4 bases from V and 3 bases from J, the junction contained 11 bases not matched to a gene. The CDR3 totals 16 residues. CDR3 bases: TGTGCCAGCAGCCCTGGGAGGGGAGTGGGTACAGATACGCAGTATTTT. As protein: CASSPGRGVGTDTQYF.